The 3 T cell receptor beta chains listed next were all sequenced from one sample in a study of T-cell reconstitution after alpha-beta-depleted transplantation in children. A library of TCRbeta sequences, prepared with unique molecular identifiers, was generated. MiXCR, applied by TCRdb to the PCR reads, yields one record per CDR3 protein. The sample carries fewer than 750,000 distinct CDR3 sequences, 25% to 30% recorded once. Material: PBMCs, obtained before TCRalphabeta/CD19-depleted stem cell transplant. The receptors derive from a boy in the first two years of life with Wiskott-Aldrich syndrome, due to receive a stem cell transplant.

J is TRBJ2-6 and V is TRBV6-1, with 7 bases lining up with TRBD2. Germline V gives CDR1 MNHNS, CDR2 SASEGT. Germline trimming cut 3 bases from V and 2 bases from J; bases unmatched to any gene: 19. CDR3 length: 21 residues. Written as DNA, the CDR3 is TGTGCCAGCAGTGAGTATGGGGGGGAGGGGCGCGGAGTTGCTGGGGCCAACGTCCTGACTTTC. Residues: CASSEYGGEGRGVAGANVLTF.

This clonotype was seen a handful of times. The rearrangement joins TRBV20-1 to TRBJ2-6; D is unclear. V shed 7 bases and J shed 0 bases, with 10 bases lying between them. Per germline, CDR1 DFQATT and CDR2 SNEGSKA (reference sequence). This CDR3 comprises 14 residues. CDR3 protein: CSVPLISGANVLTF. CDR3 in DNA: TGCAGTGTCCCGTTGATCTCTGGGGCCAACGTCCTGACTTTC.

The chain is built from TRBV6-1 and TRBJ2-4; 9 bases are a match to TRBD1. The germline V gene encodes CDR1 MNHNS and CDR2 SASEGT. The CDR3 has 15 residues. The V and J ends lost 8 bases and 4 bases, in that order; junction bases with no gene match: 9. CDR3 residues: CASRRPGTGKNIQYF. The CDR3 DNA follows: TGTGCCAGCCGACGTCCCGGGACAGGGAAAAACATTCAGTACTTC.